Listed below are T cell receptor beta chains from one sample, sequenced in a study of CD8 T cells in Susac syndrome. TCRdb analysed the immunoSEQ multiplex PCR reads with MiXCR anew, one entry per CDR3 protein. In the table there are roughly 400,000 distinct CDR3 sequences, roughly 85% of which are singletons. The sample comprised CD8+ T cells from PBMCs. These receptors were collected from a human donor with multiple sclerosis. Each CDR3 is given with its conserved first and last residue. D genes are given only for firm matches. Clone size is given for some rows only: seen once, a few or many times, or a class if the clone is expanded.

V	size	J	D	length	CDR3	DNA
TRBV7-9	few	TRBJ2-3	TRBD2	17	CASSPRGEREGTDTQYF	TGTGCCAGCAGCCCCCGTGGGGAGCGGGAGGGCACAGATACGCAGTATTTT
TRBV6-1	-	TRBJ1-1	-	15	CANSGGHPLFTEAFF	TGTGCCAACAGTGGCGGACACCCCCTGTTCACTGAAGCTTTCTTT
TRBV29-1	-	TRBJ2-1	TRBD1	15	CSVSGQGSHYNEQFF	TGCAGCGTAAGCGGACAGGGTAGCCACTACAATGAGCAGTTCTTC
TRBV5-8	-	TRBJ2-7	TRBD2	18	CASSSGLAGASVTYEQYF	TGTGCCAGCAGCTCGGGACTAGCGGGGGCTTCAGTTACCTACGAGCAGTACTTC
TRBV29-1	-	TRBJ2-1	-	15	CSVETHEGSYNEQFF	TGCAGCGTTGAAACCCACGAGGGCTCCTACAATGAGCAGTTCTTC
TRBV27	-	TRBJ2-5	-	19	CASSTLTLQGGFSLETQYF	TGTGCCAGCAGTACCCTAACATTGCAGGGGGGATTCTCGTTAGAGACCCAGTACTTC
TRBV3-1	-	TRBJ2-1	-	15	CASSTYPSSYNEQFF	TGTGCCAGCAGCACCTATCCGAGCTCCTACAATGAGCAGTTCTTC
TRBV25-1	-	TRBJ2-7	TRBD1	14	CASSAGQGLYEQYF	TGTGCCAGCAGTGCCGGACAGGGGTTATACGAGCAGTACTTC
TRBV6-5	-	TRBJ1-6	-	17	CASSSHPPDSNNSPLHF	TGTGCCAGCAGTTCACATCCCCCGGACAGTAATAATTCACCCCTCCACTTT
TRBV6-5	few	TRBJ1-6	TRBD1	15	CASSSPGQDNSPLHF	TGTGCCAGCAGTTCTCCGGGACAGGATAATTCACCCCTCCACTTT
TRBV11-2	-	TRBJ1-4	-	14	CASSRGVINEKLFF	TGTGCCAGCAGCCGGGGAGTTATTAATGAAAAACTGTTTTTT
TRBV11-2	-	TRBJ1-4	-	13	CASTDATNEKLFF	TGTGCCAGCACCGATGCAACTAATGAAAAACTGTTTTTT
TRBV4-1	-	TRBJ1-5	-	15	CTSSQLRRDDQPQHF	TGCACCAGCAGCCAATTAAGGCGTGACGATCAGCCCCAGCATTTT
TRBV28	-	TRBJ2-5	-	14	CASSLSGDQETQYF	TGTGCCAGCAGTTTATCGGGTGACCAAGAGACCCAGTACTTC
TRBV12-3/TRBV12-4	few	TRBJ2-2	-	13	CARGAGPTGELFF	TGTGCCCGTGGGGCAGGGCCCACCGGGGAGCTTTTTTTT
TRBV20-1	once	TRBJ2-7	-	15	CSARDFMGHSYEQYF	TGCAGTGCTAGAGATTTTATGGGACACTCCTACGAGCAGTACTTC
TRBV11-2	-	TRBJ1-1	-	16	CASSLWTENYGGEAFF	TGTGCCAGCAGCCTATGGACGGAGAACTATGGTGGTGAAGCTTTCTTT
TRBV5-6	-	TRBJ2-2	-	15	CASSLRGSGTGELFF	TGTGCCAGCAGCTTGCGGGGTTCTGGGACCGGGGAGCTGTTTTTT
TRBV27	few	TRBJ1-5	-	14	CASSSLDSNQPQHF	TGTGCCAGCAGTTCCCTGGATAGCAATCAGCCCCAGCATTTT
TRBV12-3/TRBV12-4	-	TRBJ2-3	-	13	CASRQDSTDTQYF	TGTGCCAGCAGACAGGATAGCACAGATACGCAGTATTTT
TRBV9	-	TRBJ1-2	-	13	CASSEGQTGGYTF	TGTGCCAGCAGCGAAGGTCAAACTGGTGGCTACACCTTC
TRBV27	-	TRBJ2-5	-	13	CASSSLYPETQYF	TGTGCCAGCAGCAGCTTGTACCCGGAGACCCAGTACTTC
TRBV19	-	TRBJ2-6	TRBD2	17	CASLGLAGVPGANVLTF	TGTGCCAGCCTAGGGCTAGCGGGAGTTCCTGGGGCCAACGTCCTGACTTTC
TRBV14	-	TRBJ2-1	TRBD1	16	CASSQARDSIYNEQFF	TGTGCCAGCAGCCAAGCCCGGGACAGTATATACAATGAGCAGTTCTTC
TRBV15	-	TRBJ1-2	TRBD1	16	CATSSRSGQGAYGYTF	TGTGCCACCAGCAGCAGGTCGGGACAGGGTGCCTATGGCTACACCTTC
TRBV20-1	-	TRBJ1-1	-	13	CSASLVKNTEAFF	TGCAGTGCTAGCCTCGTGAAGAACACTGAAGCTTTCTTT